This TCR beta chain was identified in a study of OX40 agonist ivuxolimab in advanced cancers. The overall study: Given to patients was ivuxolimab, an agonistic anti-OX40 (CD134) antibody. General observations from the study: Fewer expanded clones were found on average in CD4+ than in CD8+ T cells.

Profiled with immunoSEQ multiplex PCR; TCRdb holds only in-frame clones, not every one. The sample carries approximately 80,000 clones, 75% to 95% recorded once. Remarks on this clone: The target antigen is unknown.

The V gene end was trimmed by 4 bases and the J gene end by 1 base; junction bases not matched to a gene: 7. The CDR3 has 17 residues. Germline loops: CDR1 SGHDN, CDR2 FVKESK. The V gene is TRBV14, the J gene TRBJ2-7; TRBD2 aligns across 13 bases. The TCR sequence derives from an adult with an advanced solid tumor such as melanoma, head and neck, liver or kidney cancer. The sample in question was CD4+ or CD8+ T cells sorted from blood, obtained in a trial of the OX40 agonist ivuxolimab. This chain's CDR3 is CASSPKLAGGLSYEQYF. The CDR3 nucleotides read TGTGCCAGCAGCCCGAAACTAGCGGGAGGGCTATCCTACGAGCAGTACTTC.